The 24 T cell receptor beta chains below come from one sample, sequenced in a study of CD8+ T cells in alopecia areata (dated by TCRdb to about 2018). The time point label here, explained by the study, means: about 25 weeks on oral tofacitinib. This specimen's treatment or condition label, per the study, means: oral pan-JAK inhibitor, 5-10 mg twice daily. Libraries came from the immunoSEQ multiplex PCR assay. For TCR sequencing, RNA was extracted from every sample and reverse transcribed into cDNA to serve as template. This immuneACCESS table, as held by TCRdb, lists in-frame sequences with V and J called but not all clones. Of the missing ones, under half trace to an unresolved V gene in checked studies; the others have no known cause. The table for this sample lists 80,000 or so clones; about 71% of them were counted only once. Jointly, the top ten make up roughly a quarter of the sample. The sample was CD8+ T cells sorted from blood, taken at week 24, from a patient treated with tofacitinib. These TCRs come from a human donor with alopecia areata.

This clone was observed a few times. The V and J genes are TRBV6-1 and TRBJ2-5; TRBD2 is a possible D gene (6 bases). CDR1 is MNHNS, CDR2 SASEGT, per germline. There are 15 residues in the CDR3. V was trimmed by 3 bases and J by 5 bases, leaving 16 bases between them. The DNA for the CDR3 is TGTGCCAGCAGTGACGAGGTGGGGGGTTCTGAGACCCAGTACTTC. Translated: CASSDEVGGSETQYF.

The chain is built from TRBV9 and TRBJ2-5; 8 bases match TRBD1. CDR3 length: 15 amino acids. The V gene end was trimmed by 4 bases and the J gene end by 5 bases; junction bases not matched to a gene: 10. CDR1 is SGDLS, CDR2 YYNGEE, per germline. CDR3: CASSPTGGLVETQYF. CDR3 nucleotide sequence: TGTGCCAGCAGCCCAACAGGGGGGCTCGTGGAGACCCAGTACTTC.

Details on this clone: One junction end does not reproduce the germline sequence, and a read error may be involved. The chain combines TRBV7-3 with TRBJ1-1, with D maybe TRBD1 (6 bases). Germline assignment: CDR1 SGHTA and CDR2 FQGTGA. The CDR3 is made up of 14 amino acids. The CDR3 bases are TGTGCCAGCAGCCTAACAGGGCTGAACACTGAAGCTTTCTTT. Amino acids: CASSLTGLNTEAFF.

This chain links TRBV11-2 with TRBJ2-7, with TRBD1 identical over 7 bases. The CDR3 is 16 residues long. J gave up 3 bases and V 2 bases, and 10 bases lay outside the gene matches. CDR1 SGHAT and CDR2 FQNNGV come from the germline V gene. CDR3 protein: CASSLFLGGQDYEQYF. DNA of the CDR3: TGTGCCAGCAGCTTATTTTTGGGCGGACAGGACTACGAGCAGTACTTC.

The table lists this clone with many counts. This chain links TRBV29-1 with TRBJ2-7; unclear D gene. The CDR3 totals 12 residues. V gave up 4 bases and J gave up 7 bases, with 14 bases separating them. Germline CDR1 and CDR2: SQVTM and ANQGSEA. The CDR3 bases are TGCAGCGTTGTAACTTCGTGGTTGGAGCAGTACTTC. Translated: CSVVTSWLEQYF.

This sequence joins TRBV28 and TRBJ1-2, with a tentative D call TRBD1 (5 bases). The V gene's germline CDR1 is MDHEN and CDR2 SYDVKM. Between the trimmed V and J ends, which lost 10 bases and 4 bases, there was a span of 25 bases. The CDR3 consists of 16 residues. The CDR3 reads CAIATGTDRLIYGYTF. CDR3 DNA: TGTGCCATCGCAACCGGGACTGACCGTTTGATCTATGGCTACACCTTC.

This clone was seen a few times. This chain connects TRBV9 to TRBJ1-1; D not resolved. CDR1 is SGDLS and CDR2 is YYNGEE in the germline V gene. CDR3 size: 15 residues. Deletions cut 4 bases from V and 1 base from J, with 14 bases between. The CDR3 sequence: CASSPSFPANTEAFF. DNA of the CDR3: TGTGCCAGCAGCCCATCCTTCCCAGCGAACACTGAAGCTTTCTTT.

The chain couples TRBV6-5 to TRBJ2-1; TRBD1 matches at 9 bases. With V trimmed by 9 bases and J by 5 bases, 11 bases remained unmatched. Germline loops: CDR1 MNHEY, CDR2 SVGAGI. This CDR3 is 15 amino acids long. As DNA, the CDR3 is TGTGCCAGTAAACAGGGACAGGGTTTGCACAATGAGCAGTTCTTC. As protein: CASKQGQGLHNEQFF.

V gene TRBV7-9 combines with J gene TRBJ1-1, with D uncertain. Trimming cost V 10 bases and J 1 base, with 16 bases left between them. This CDR3 is built from 14 residues. Germline V gene sequence: CDR1 SEHNR, CDR2 FQNEAQ (reference sequence). The CDR3 DNA follows: TGTGCCAACGACAATGAGTTAGGGAACACTGAAGCTTTCTTT. Amino acid sequence: CANDNELGNTEAFF.

The chain has TRBV29-1 and TRBJ2-5; 10 bases are a match to TRBD2. The CDR3 length is 16 residues. The germline V gene encodes CDR1 SQVTM and CDR2 ANQGSEA. CDR3 coding DNA: TGCACCGCAAGCGGCGTTAGCGGGGGGTACCAAGAGACCCAGTACTTC. Amino acids: CTASGVSGGYQETQYF.

V is TRBV29-1 and J is TRBJ2-3, with 9 bases identical to TRBD1. Germline V gene data show CDR1 as SQVTM and CDR2 as ANQGSEA. Losses at the gene ends were 7 bases for V and 3 bases for J; bases not matched to a gene: 8. The CDR3 loop spans 14 amino acids. The CDR3 DNA is TGCAGCGGCAGAACAGGGGGCGCGACAGATACGCAGTATTTT. Amino acids: CSGRTGGATDTQYF.

This clone has just a few counts. The chain links TRBV19 to TRBJ2-1; TRBD1 or TRBD2 may be the D gene (5 bases each). Germline V CDR1 and CDR2: LNHDA, SQIVND (reference sequence). This CDR3 has 15 residues. V lost 3 bases, J lost 5 bases, and 14 bases lay in between. The CDR3 region is CASSMERGRHNEQFF. In DNA form, the CDR3 reads TGTGCCAGTAGTATGGAGAGGGGACGGCACAATGAGCAGTTCTTC.

In its sample, this clone was seen once. The chain has TRBV7-9 and TRBJ2-1; 7 bases map to TRBD2. V was pared by 7 bases and J by 7 bases, with 4 bases of the junction left unmatched. Germline lookup yields CDR1 SEHNR and CDR2 FQNEAQ (reference sequence). The CDR3 is 12 amino acids. This CDR3 reads CASNVAGNEQFF. CDR3 in DNA: TGTGCCAGCAACGTAGCGGGTAATGAGCAGTTCTTC.

V is TRBV4-3 and J is TRBJ2-1; tentatively, D is TRBD1 (6 bases). Trimming left V 0 bases short and J 5 bases short, with 17 bases between. CDR3 length: 17 residues. Germline values: CDR1 LGHNA, CDR2 YSLEER. The CDR3, as DNA: TGCGCCAGCAGCCAAGATAGGGCAGGGGCTATCCACAATGAGCAGTTCTTC. This gives the protein CASSQDRAGAIHNEQFF.

The genes are TRBV5-1 and TRBJ2-7; tentative D call: TRBD1 (7 bases). The germline V gene has CDR1 SGHRS and CDR2 YFSETQ. The length of the CDR3 is 15 residues. Trimming pared 5 bases from V and 2 bases from J, leaving 17 bases between. The CDR3 DNA sequence: TGCGCCAGCAGTGCGGGGACAGTTTCACCCTACGAGCAGTACTTC. Translated: CASSAGTVSPYEQYF.

The J gene is TRBJ2-5, the V gene TRBV27; D call uncertain. The V and J ends lost 2 bases and 1 base respectively, with 5 bases between them. CDR3 length equals 13 residues. Germline CDR1 reads MNHEY; CDR2 reads SMNVEV (reference sequence). The CDR3 region has the DNA TGTGCCAGCAGTTTAGTCGGCCAAGAGACCCAGTACTTC. This sequence encodes CASSLVGQETQYF.

This sequence joins TRBV4-1 and TRBJ1-2; 7 nucleotides align to TRBD1. The CDR3 has 15 amino acids. CDR1 and CDR2 from the germline V gene are MGHRA and YSYEKL. V shed 0 bases, J shed 4 bases, and the junction held 5 bases outside the gene matches. CDR3 sequence: CASSQDRGVGYGYTF. CDR3 sequence (DNA): TGCGCCAGCAGCCAAGACAGGGGGGTCGGCTATGGCTACACCTTC.

The rearrangement links TRBV7-2 to TRBJ2-5, with unresolved D. V shed 1 base and J shed 5 bases, with 11 bases lying between them. The length of the CDR3 is 14 residues. Germline CDR1 reads SGHTA; CDR2 reads FQGNSA. The CDR3 DNA follows: TGTGCCAGCAGCTTAGTTTCCAGCGTTGAGACCCAGTACTTC. The encoded protein is CASSLVSSVETQYF.

A few counts support this clone. The chain carries TRBV19 and TRBJ2-3, with TRBD1 matching 7 bases. Trimming cost V 4 bases and J 0 bases; bases outside gene matches: 13. The germline V gene has CDR1 LNHDA and CDR2 SQIVND (reference sequence). The CDR3 covers 18 residues. CDR3 amino acids: CASSTSGTAYTSTDTQYF. The CDR3 nucleotides read TGTGCCAGTAGTACGTCCGGGACAGCCTATACTAGCACAGATACGCAGTATTTT.

This clone occurred a few times. The V gene is TRBV28, the J gene TRBJ1-1; D perhaps matches TRBD1 (6 bases). CDR1 is MDHEN and CDR2 is SYDVKM in the germline V gene. V was pared by 6 bases and J by 2 bases, with 10 bases between. The CDR3 length is 13 residues. CDR3 in amino acids: CASSSGANTEAFF. As DNA, the CDR3 is TGTGCCAGCAGCTCAGGGGCCAACACTGAAGCTTTCTTT.

The chain uses TRBV5-6 and TRBJ2-7; D ambiguous. The V end lost 4 bases, the J end lost 2 bases, and 4 bases lay between the germline ends. Germline V lookup: CDR1 SGHDT, CDR2 YYEEEE. CDR3 length: 11 amino acids. The CDR3 sequence is CASSPTYEQYF. Written as DNA, the CDR3 is TGTGCCAGCAGCCCCACCTACGAGCAGTACTTC.

This clone was counted a few times. This chain links TRBV28 with TRBJ1-5, with TRBD1 matching over 9 bases. From germline, CDR1 is MDHEN and CDR2 SYDVKM. The CDR3 length is 15 residues. V shed 2 bases and J 9 bases; nucleotides not matched to a gene: 8. CDR3 DNA: TGTGCCAGCAGTTTAGCGTGGGACAGGGTGCGGCCCCAGCATTTT. Its protein product is CASSLAWDRVRPQHF.

This chain connects TRBV29-1 to TRBJ2-5, with 9 bases matching TRBD2. V trimming: 3 bases; J trimming: 1 base; junction bases outside the gene matches: 3. The length of the CDR3 is 14 residues. Germline V CDR1 and CDR2: SQVTM, ANQGSEA. The CDR3 here is CSVDWTSVQETQYF. The CDR3 region has the DNA TGCAGCGTTGATTGGACTAGCGTCCAAGAGACCCAGTACTTC.

The chain links TRBV28 to TRBJ1-1, with 7 bases matching TRBD1. Germline trimming cut 3 bases from V and 3 bases from J; bases unmatched to any gene: 1. The CDR3 sequence is 13 residues long. From germline, CDR1 is MDHEN and CDR2 SYDVKM. The CDR3 region is CASSFRGYTEAFF. CDR3 nucleotides: TGTGCCAGCAGTTTCAGGGGGTACACTGAAGCTTTCTTT.